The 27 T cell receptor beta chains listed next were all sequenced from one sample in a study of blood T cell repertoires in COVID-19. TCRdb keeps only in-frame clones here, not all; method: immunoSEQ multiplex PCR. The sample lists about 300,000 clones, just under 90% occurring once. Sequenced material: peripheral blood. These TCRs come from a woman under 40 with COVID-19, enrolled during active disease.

The CDR3 protein is CASSYAALKGDTQYF. In DNA form, the CDR3 reads TGTGCCAGCAGTTACGCGGCTCTAAAAGGCGATACGCAGTATTTT. V usage is TRBV6-2 or TRBV6-3 and J usage is TRBJ2-3; D is unresolved. V lost 2 bases, J lost 6 bases, and 15 bases lay in between. The CDR3 contains 15 residues. Germline values: CDR1 MNHEY, CDR2 SVGEGT.

CDR3: CASSVQAGTQETQYF. CDR3 bases: TGTGCCAGCAGCGTCCAAGCAGGGACTCAAGAGACCCAGTACTTC. J is TRBJ2-5 and V is TRBV9; a possible D gene is TRBD2 (6 bases). From germline, CDR1 is SGDLS and CDR2 YYNGEE. The germline V and J ends were trimmed by 2 bases and 2 bases, with 13 bases remaining between them. The CDR3 is 15 residues long.

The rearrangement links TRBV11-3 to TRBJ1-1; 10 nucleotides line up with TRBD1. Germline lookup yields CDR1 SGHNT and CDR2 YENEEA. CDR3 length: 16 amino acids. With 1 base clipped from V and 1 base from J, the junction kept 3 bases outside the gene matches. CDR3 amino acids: CASSLGQGAPNTEAFF. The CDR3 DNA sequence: TGTGCCAGCAGCTTAGGACAGGGGGCCCCGAACACTGAAGCTTTCTTT.

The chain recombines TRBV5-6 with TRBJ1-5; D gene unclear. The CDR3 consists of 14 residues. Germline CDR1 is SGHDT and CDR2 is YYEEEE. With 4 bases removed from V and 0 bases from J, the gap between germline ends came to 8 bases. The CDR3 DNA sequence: TGTGCCAGCAGCCGAGGTCCTAGCAATCAGCCCCAGCATTTT. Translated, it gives CASSRGPSNQPQHF.

CDR3 nucleotide sequence: TGTGCCAGCAGTGCTGAGTATAGCAATCAGCCCCAGCATTTT. Protein product: CASSAEYSNQPQHF. The chain combines TRBV2 with TRBJ1-5, with no clear D. CDR3 length: 14 amino acids. V was trimmed by 4 bases and J by 0 bases, leaving 7 bases between them. Germline CDR1 SNHLY, CDR2 FYNNEI.

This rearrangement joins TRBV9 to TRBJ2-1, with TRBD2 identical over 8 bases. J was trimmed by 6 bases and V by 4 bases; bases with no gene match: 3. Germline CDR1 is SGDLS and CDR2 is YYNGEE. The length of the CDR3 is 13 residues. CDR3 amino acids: CASSPGTSNEQFF. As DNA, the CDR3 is TGTGCCAGCAGCCCTGGGACTAGCAATGAGCAGTTCTTC.

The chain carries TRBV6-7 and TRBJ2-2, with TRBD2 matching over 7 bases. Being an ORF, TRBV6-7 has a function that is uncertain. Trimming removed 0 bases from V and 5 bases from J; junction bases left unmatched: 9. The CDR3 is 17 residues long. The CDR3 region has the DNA TGTGCCAGCAGTTACTCGATGGGAGCGGGGCCTACCGGGGAGCTGTTTTTT. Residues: CASSYSMGAGPTGELFF.

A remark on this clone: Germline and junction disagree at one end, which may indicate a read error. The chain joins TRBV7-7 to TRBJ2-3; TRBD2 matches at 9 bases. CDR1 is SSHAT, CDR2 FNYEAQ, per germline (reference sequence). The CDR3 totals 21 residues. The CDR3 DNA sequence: TGTGCTAGCAGCTTAGTAGGGGTCTCAGCGGGGGGATGCTGGGGCACAGATACGCAGTATTTT. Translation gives CASSLVGVSAGGCWGTDTQYF. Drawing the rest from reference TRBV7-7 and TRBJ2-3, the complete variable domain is GAGVSQSPRYKVTKRGQDVTLRCDPISSHATLYWYQQALGQGPEFLTYFNYEAQPDKSGLPSDRFSAERPEGSISTLTIQRTEQRDSAMYRCASSLVGVSAGGCWGTDTQYFGPGTRLTVL.

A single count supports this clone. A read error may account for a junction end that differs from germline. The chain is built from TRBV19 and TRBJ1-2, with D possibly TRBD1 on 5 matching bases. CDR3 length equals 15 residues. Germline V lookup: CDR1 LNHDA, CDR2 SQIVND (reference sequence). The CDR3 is CASSISRGGFGHRLF. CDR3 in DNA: TGTGCCAGTAGTATATCCCGGGGGGGGTTCGGGCATCGACTCTTC.

CDR3 coding DNA: TGTGCCAGCAGCTTACCAGCCTACGAGCAGTACTTC. Protein product: CASSLPAYEQYF. V is TRBV7-2 and J is TRBJ2-7; D is undetermined. The CDR3 has 12 residues. The V end was cut by 2 bases, the J end by 2 bases, with 4 bases between. Germline V gives CDR1 SGHTA, CDR2 FQGNSA.

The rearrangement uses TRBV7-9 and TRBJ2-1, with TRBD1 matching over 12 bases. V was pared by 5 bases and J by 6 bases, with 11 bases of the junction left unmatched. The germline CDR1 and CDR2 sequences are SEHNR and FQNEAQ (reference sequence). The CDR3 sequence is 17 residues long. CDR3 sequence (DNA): TGTGCCAGCAGCAAAAACCTAGGGACAGGGGGCCTCAATGAGCAGTTCTTC. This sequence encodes CASSKNLGTGGLNEQFF.

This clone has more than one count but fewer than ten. DNA of the CDR3: TGTGCCAGCAGTCCCCGGTCCCGCCTTGGCTACACCTTC. Its protein product is CASSPRSRLGYTF. The V gene is TRBV6-5, the J gene TRBJ1-2, with no clear D. The germline V gene encodes CDR1 MNHEY and CDR2 SVGAGI. CDR3 size: 13 residues. V lost 5 bases and J lost 7, with 14 bases in between.

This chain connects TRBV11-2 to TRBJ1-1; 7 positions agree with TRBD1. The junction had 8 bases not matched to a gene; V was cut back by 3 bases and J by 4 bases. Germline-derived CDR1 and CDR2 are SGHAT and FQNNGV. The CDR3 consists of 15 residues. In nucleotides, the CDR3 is TGTGCCAGCAGCTTGACAGGGACCTTGGGCACTGAAGCTTTCTTT. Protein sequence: CASSLTGTLGTEAFF.

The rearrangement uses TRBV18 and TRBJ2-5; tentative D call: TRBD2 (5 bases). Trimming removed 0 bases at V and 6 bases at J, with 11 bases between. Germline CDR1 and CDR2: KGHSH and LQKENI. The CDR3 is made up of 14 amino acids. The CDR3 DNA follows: TGTGCCAGCTCACCACCCGGGGTAGTAAAGACCCAGTACTTC. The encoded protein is CASSPPGVVKTQYF. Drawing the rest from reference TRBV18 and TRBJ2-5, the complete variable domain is NAGVMQNPRHLVRRRGQEARLRCSPMKGHSHVYWYRQLPEEGLKFMVYLQKENIIDESGMPKERFSAEFPKEGPSILRIQQVVRGDSAAYFCASSPPGVVKTQYFGPGTRLLVL.

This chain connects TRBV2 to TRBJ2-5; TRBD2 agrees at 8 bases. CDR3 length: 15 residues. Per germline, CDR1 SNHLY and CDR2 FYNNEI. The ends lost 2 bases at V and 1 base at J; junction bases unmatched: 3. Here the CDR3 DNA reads TGTGCCAGCAGTGAATCCGGGGGGGGCCAAGAGACCCAGTACTTC. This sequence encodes CASSESGGGQETQYF. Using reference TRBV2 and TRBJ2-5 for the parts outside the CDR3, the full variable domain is EPEVTQTPSHQVTQMGQEVILRCVPISNHLYFYWYRQILGQKVEFLVSFYNNEISEKSEIFDDQFSVERPDGSNFTLKIRSTKLEDSAMYFCASSESGGGQETQYFGPGTRLLVL.

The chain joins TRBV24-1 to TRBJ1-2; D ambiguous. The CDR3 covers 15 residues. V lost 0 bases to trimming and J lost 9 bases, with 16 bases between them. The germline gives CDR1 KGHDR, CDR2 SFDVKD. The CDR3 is CATSDLSGERNSYTF. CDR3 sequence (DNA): TGTGCCACCAGTGATTTGTCCGGGGAGCGGAATAGCTACACCTTC.

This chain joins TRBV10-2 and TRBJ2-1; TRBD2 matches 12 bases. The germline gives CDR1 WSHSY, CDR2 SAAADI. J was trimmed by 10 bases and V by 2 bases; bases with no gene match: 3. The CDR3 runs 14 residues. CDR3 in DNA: TGCGCCAGCAGTGAGCTAGCGGGGGGGCGGGAGCAGTTCTTC. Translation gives CASSELAGGREQFF.

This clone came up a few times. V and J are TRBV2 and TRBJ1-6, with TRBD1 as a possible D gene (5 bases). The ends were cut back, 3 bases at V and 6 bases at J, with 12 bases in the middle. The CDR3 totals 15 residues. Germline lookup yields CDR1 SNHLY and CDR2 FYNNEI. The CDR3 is CASSDRQLGNSPLHF. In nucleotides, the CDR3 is TGTGCCAGCAGTGATCGACAGTTGGGTAATTCACCCCTCCACTTT.

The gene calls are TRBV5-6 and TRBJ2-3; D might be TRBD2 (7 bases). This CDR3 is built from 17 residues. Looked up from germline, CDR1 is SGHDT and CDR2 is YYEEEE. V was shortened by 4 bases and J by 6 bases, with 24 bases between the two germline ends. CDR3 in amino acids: CASSLLRGGALFDTQYF. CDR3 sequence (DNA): TGTGCCAGCAGCCTCCTACGAGGGGGGGCATTGTTTGATACGCAGTATTTT.

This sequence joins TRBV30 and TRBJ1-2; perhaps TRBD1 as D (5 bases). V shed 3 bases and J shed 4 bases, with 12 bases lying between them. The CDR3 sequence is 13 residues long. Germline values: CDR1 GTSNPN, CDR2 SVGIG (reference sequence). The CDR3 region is CAWSSDRGYGYTF. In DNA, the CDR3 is TGTGCCTGGAGCTCCGACAGAGGCTATGGCTACACCTTC.

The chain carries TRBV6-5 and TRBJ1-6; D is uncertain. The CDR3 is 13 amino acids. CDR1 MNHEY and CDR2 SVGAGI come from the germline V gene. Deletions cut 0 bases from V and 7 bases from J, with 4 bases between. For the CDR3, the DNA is TGTGCCAGCAGTTACTCGTTAAATTCACCCCTCCACTTT. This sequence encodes CASSYSLNSPLHF.

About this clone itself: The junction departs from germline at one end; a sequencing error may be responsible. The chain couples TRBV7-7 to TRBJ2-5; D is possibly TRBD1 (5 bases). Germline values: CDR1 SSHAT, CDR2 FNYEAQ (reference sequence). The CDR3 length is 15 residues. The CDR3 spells CASSLAPRAEETQYF. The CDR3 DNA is TGTGCTAGCAGCTTAGCTCCCAGGGCGGAAGAGACCCAGTACTTC.

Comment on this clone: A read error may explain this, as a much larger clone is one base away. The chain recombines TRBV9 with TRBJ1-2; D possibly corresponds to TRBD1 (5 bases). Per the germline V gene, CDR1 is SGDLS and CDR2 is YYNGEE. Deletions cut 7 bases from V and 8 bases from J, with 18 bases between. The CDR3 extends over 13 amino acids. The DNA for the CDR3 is TGTGCCAGCCGCGGTGGGGGGGTACGAGGCTACACCTTC. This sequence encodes CASRGGGVRGYTF.

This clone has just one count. The CDR3 DNA follows: TGTGCCAGCAGTTGGAGCGCCTACACCGGGGAGCTGTTTTTT. Protein product: CASSWSAYTGELFF. This sequence joins TRBV2 and TRBJ2-2; no clear D. The length of the CDR3 is 14 residues. Germline V gives CDR1 SNHLY, CDR2 FYNNEI. V shed 5 bases and J shed 3 bases, with 10 bases lying between them.

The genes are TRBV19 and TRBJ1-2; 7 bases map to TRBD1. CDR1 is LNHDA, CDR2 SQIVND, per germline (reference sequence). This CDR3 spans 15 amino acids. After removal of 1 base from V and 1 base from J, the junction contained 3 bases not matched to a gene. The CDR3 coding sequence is TGTGCCAGTAGTATAGGCTCAGGGGGTAACTATGGCTACACCTTC. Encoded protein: CASSIGSGGNYGYTF.

CDR3 sequence: CASSWARASGDTYEQYF. The DNA for the CDR3 is TGTGCCAGCAGCTGGGCCCGGGCTAGCGGGGATACCTACGAGCAGTACTTC. The chain has TRBV5-5 and TRBJ2-7, with 9 positions matching TRBD2. The germline V gene encodes CDR1 SGHKS and CDR2 YYEKEE (reference sequence). The J segment lost 2 bases and the V segment lost 3 bases, leaving 12 bases of the junction unmatched. The CDR3 length is 17 residues.

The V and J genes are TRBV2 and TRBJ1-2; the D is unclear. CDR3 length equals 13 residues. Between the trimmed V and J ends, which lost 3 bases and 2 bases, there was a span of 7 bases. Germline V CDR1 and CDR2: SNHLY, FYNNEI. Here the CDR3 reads CASSEGENYGYTF. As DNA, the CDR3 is TGTGCCAGCAGTGAGGGAGAGAACTATGGCTACACCTTC.